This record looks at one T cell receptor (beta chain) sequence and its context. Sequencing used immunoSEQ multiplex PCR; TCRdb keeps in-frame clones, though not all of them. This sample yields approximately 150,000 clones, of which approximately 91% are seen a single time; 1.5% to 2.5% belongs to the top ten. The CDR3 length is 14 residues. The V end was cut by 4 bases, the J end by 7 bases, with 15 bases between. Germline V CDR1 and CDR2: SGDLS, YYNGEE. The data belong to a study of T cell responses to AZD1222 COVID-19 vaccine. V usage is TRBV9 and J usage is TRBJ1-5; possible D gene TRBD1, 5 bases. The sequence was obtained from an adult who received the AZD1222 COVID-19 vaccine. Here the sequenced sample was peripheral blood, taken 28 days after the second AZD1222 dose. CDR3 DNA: TGTGCCAGCAGCCCCTCTGGGGGACCGCAGCCCCAGCATTTT. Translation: CASSPSGGPQPQHF.